A single sample gave rise to the 10 T cell receptor beta chains below, sequenced in a study of PD-1 blockade in classical Hodgkin lymphoma. Clones were sequenced by immunoSEQ multiplex PCR, and TCRdb holds only the in-frame ones, with some missing. Of 15,000 to 20,000 clones in the sample, more than 65% were seen once. Time point meaning: cycle 4 day 1 (C4D1), after more than 5 weeks of nivolumab. Following autologous stem cell transplantation, relapse occurred in every patient, and exposure to brentuximab vedotin varied. Magnetic depletion of unwanted cells isolated CD4+ T cells from thawed PBMCs. The source was CD4+ T cells from blood, collected before the fourth cycle of nivolumab. Every receptor here comes from a human donor with classical Hodgkin lymphoma.

The chain has TRBV5-3 and TRBJ1-3; TRBD1 agrees at 8 bases. TRBV5-3 is an ORF; its function is uncertain. The CDR3 extends over 16 amino acids. Germline trimming cut 0 bases from V and 4 bases from J; bases unmatched to any gene: 6. The DNA of the CDR3 is TGTGCCAGAAGCTTGGAAGGTAGGACAGGGGGAAACACCATATATTTT. This translates into CARSLEGRTGGNTIYF.

V is TRBV2 and J is TRBJ1-4; D call uncertain. The germline V and J ends were trimmed by 7 bases and 0 bases, with 9 bases remaining between them. The CDR3 has 14 amino acids. Germline CDR1 and CDR2: SNHLY and FYNNEI. In DNA, the CDR3 is TGTGCCAGCATGCGACACACAACTAATGAAAAACTGTTTTTT. Translated: CASMRHTTNEKLFF.

The J gene is TRBJ1-1, the V gene TRBV5-1; maybe TRBD1 (5 bases). The germline CDR1 and CDR2 sequences are SGHRS and YFSETQ. The CDR3 totals 16 residues. Trimming left V 3 bases short and J 0 bases short, with 15 bases between. The chain's CDR3 is CASSYQLRGMNTEAFF. DNA of the CDR3: TGCGCCAGCAGCTACCAACTTAGGGGAATGAACACTGAAGCTTTCTTT.

The V call is TRBV5-3, the J call TRBJ2-7, with 11 bases that match TRBD2. TRBV5-3 is an ORF for which the function is uncertain. CDR3 size: 16 residues. Trimming at V came to 4 bases and at J to 6 bases, leaving 12 bases not matched to a gene. The CDR3 spells CARSPLLAGASGEQYF. Written as DNA, the CDR3 is TGTGCCAGAAGCCCGTTACTAGCGGGAGCTTCAGGCGAGCAGTACTTC.

The V and J genes are TRBV18 and TRBJ1-1; 10 bases line up with TRBD1. The CDR3 length is 16 residues. Trimming at V came to 3 bases and at J to 7 bases, leaving 11 bases not matched to a gene. Germline V gene lookup returns CDR1 KGHSH and CDR2 LQKENI. The chain's CDR3 is CASSPSGTGVWGEAFF. For the CDR3, the DNA is TGTGCCAGCTCACCTTCCGGGACAGGGGTATGGGGTGAAGCTTTCTTT.

This clone was seen only once. The V gene is TRBV7-2, the J gene TRBJ1-1; D call uncertain. V was clipped by 1 base and J by 0 bases, with 12 bases between them. Germline lookup yields CDR1 SGHTA and CDR2 FQGNSA. CDR3 length: 16 amino acids. The CDR3 protein is CASSLGLRRVNTEAFF. The CDR3 DNA reads as TGTGCCAGCAGCTTAGGTTTGAGGAGGGTGAACACTGAAGCTTTCTTT.

In DNA, the CDR3 is TGTGCCAGCAGTAGGGACTATGGCTACACCTTC. This encodes CASSRDYGYTF. The V gene is TRBV9, the J gene TRBJ1-2; D gene unclear. V was clipped by 5 bases and J by 3 bases, with 5 bases between them. CDR1 is SGDLS, CDR2 YYNGEE, per germline. CDR3 length: 11 amino acids.

This chain uses TRBV6-5 with TRBJ2-3, with a possible D match to TRBD2 (6 bases). The germline CDR1 and CDR2 sequences are MNHEY and SVGAGI. CDR3 length equals 15 residues. Trimming cost V 6 bases and J 0 bases, with 13 bases left between them. CDR3 region: CASRALGGSTDTQYF. As DNA, the CDR3 is TGTGCCAGCAGAGCCCTCGGGGGTAGCACAGATACGCAGTATTTT.

This sequence joins TRBV5-1 and TRBJ2-5; unclear D gene. The germline V and J ends were trimmed by 4 bases and 5 bases, with 12 bases remaining between them. Germline CDR1 SGHRS, CDR2 YFSETQ. The CDR3 is 13 amino acids. The CDR3 DNA reads TGCGCCAGCAGCAAGGATCGTTCGGAGACCCAGTACTTC. As protein: CASSKDRSETQYF.

This clone has more than one count but fewer than ten. The CDR3 here is CASTGTLVGTEAFF. The CDR3 DNA reads TGTGCCAGCACCGGGACGTTGGTAGGCACTGAAGCTTTCTTT. The V and J genes are TRBV2 and TRBJ1-1, with a possible D match to TRBD1 (5 bases). V was pared by 7 bases and J by 4 bases, with 16 bases between. This CDR3 is built from 14 residues. CDR1 and CDR2 from the germline V gene are SNHLY and FYNNEI. Full variable domain (rest looked up from reference TRBV2 and TRBJ1-1): EPEVTQTPSHQVTQMGQEVILRCVPISNHLYFYWYRQILGQKVEFLVSFYNNEISEKSEIFDDQFSVERPDGSNFTLKIRSTKLEDSAMYFCASTGTLVGTEAFFGQGTRLTVV.